These T cell receptor beta chains were read from a single sample in a study of T cell changes during pregnancy in multiple sclerosis. This table comes from immunoSEQ multiplex PCR, and its TCRdb copy is limited to in-frame clones, with some not included. The sample holds approximately 42,000 clones, around 84% seen once. The material was CD4+ T cells from peripheral blood mononuclear cells, obtained before pregnancy. The receptors come from a female donor with multiple sclerosis, enrolled in a pregnancy study. The CDR3 runs from the conserved cysteine through the conserved F or W. Fields, in order: J gene, clone size, D gene, V gene, CDR3 protein, CDR3 DNA. D genes are given only for firm matches. Clone size is not always given. Where it is, it says once, few, many or a class for expanded clones.

J gene: TRBJ2-5; clone size: NA; D gene: NA; V gene: TRBV19; CDR3 protein: CASSIAAGPVETQYF; CDR3 DNA: TGTGCCAGTAGTATAGCGGCGGGCCCAGTCGAGACCCAGTACTTC
J gene: TRBJ2-1; clone size: NA; D gene: TRBD1; V gene: TRBV19; CDR3 protein: CASLGQYSNEQFF; CDR3 DNA: TGTGCCAGCCTGGGACAGTACTCGAATGAGCAGTTCTTC
J gene: TRBJ1-2; clone size: many; D gene: NA; V gene: TRBV7-2; CDR3 protein: CASSLWGVGYTF; CDR3 DNA: TGTGCCAGCAGCTTATGGGGGGTTGGCTACACCTTC
J gene: TRBJ1-2; clone size: NA; D gene: NA; V gene: TRBV29-1; CDR3 protein: CSVARRNYGYTF; CDR3 DNA: TGCAGCGTTGCTCGGCGGAACTATGGCTACACCTTC
J gene: TRBJ2-7; clone size: once; D gene: TRBD2; V gene: TRBV7-6; CDR3 protein: CASSPLSGRAFYEQYF; CDR3 DNA: TGTGCCAGCAGCCCGCTTAGCGGGAGGGCCTTCTACGAGCAGTACTTC
J gene: TRBJ2-1; clone size: NA; D gene: TRBD1; V gene: TRBV7-7; CDR3 protein: CASSRGQGDEQFF; CDR3 DNA: TGTGCCAGCAGCCGCGGACAGGGGGATGAGCAGTTCTTC
J gene: TRBJ1-5; clone size: NA; D gene: NA; V gene: TRBV2; CDR3 protein: CASSDISSNQPQHF; CDR3 DNA: TGTGCCAGCAGCGACATATCGAGCAATCAGCCCCAGCATTTT
J gene: TRBJ1-6; clone size: NA; D gene: NA; V gene: TRBV27; CDR3 protein: CASSFLNSPLHF; CDR3 DNA: TGTGCCAGCAGTTTCCTTAATTCACCCCTCCACTTT
J gene: TRBJ1-2; clone size: NA; D gene: TRBD1; V gene: TRBV6-6; CDR3 protein: CAIGQGDYGYTF; CDR3 DNA: TGTGCCATCGGACAGGGGGACTATGGCTACACCTTC
J gene: TRBJ2-1; clone size: NA; D gene: TRBD1; V gene: TRBV10-3; CDR3 protein: CAISESQGEIGEQFF; CDR3 DNA: TGTGCCATCAGTGAGTCGCAGGGGGAGATTGGTGAGCAGTTCTTC
J gene: TRBJ2-7; clone size: NA; D gene: TRBD2; V gene: TRBV19; CDR3 protein: CASTRVGGGSYEQYF; CDR3 DNA: TGTGCCAGTACCAGGGTGGGCGGCGGGAGTTACGAGCAGTACTTC
J gene: TRBJ2-1; clone size: NA; D gene: NA; V gene: TRBV30; CDR3 protein: CAWSRGREWDEQFF; CDR3 DNA: TGTGCCTGGAGTAGGGGGAGAGAGTGGGATGAGCAATTCTTC
J gene: TRBJ2-7; clone size: NA; D gene: NA; V gene: TRBV6-5; CDR3 protein: CASTRKDGGYEQYF; CDR3 DNA: TGTGCCAGCACCCGGAAAGACGGGGGCTACGAGCAGTACTTC
J gene: TRBJ2-5; clone size: NA; D gene: TRBD2; V gene: TRBV13; CDR3 protein: CASSSQTSGIPKETQYF; CDR3 DNA: TGTGCCAGCAGCTCACAGACTAGCGGGATACCAAAAGAGACCCAGTACTTC
J gene: TRBJ2-3; clone size: NA; D gene: NA; V gene: TRBV4-1; CDR3 protein: CASSQELRAPTDTQYF; CDR3 DNA: TGCGCCAGCAGCCAAGAATTGAGGGCTCCCACAGATACGCAGTATTTT
J gene: TRBJ1-5; clone size: NA; D gene: TRBD1; V gene: TRBV6-1; CDR3 protein: CASSVRDRPNQPQHF; CDR3 DNA: TGTGCCAGCAGTGTCCGGGACAGACCGAATCAGCCCCAGCATTTT
J gene: TRBJ2-7; clone size: NA; D gene: TRBD2; V gene: TRBV7-8; CDR3 protein: CASSNRGELDEQYF; CDR3 DNA: TGTGCCAGCAGCAACCGGGGGGAGCTCGACGAGCAGTACTTC
J gene: TRBJ2-1; clone size: once; D gene: NA; V gene: TRBV6-4; CDR3 protein: CASRSLGVHNEQFF; CDR3 DNA: TGTGCCAGCAGGTCCTTAGGAGTCCACAATGAGCAGTTCTTC
J gene: TRBJ2-5; clone size: NA; D gene: TRBD1; V gene: TRBV10-3; CDR3 protein: CAIRPGQGAWETQYF; CDR3 DNA: TGTGCCATCAGGCCAGGACAGGGGGCTTGGGAGACCCAGTACTTC
J gene: TRBJ2-1; clone size: once; D gene: TRBD1; V gene: TRBV5-4; CDR3 protein: CASSGGIGTGVREQFF; CDR3 DNA: TGTGCCAGCAGCGGGGGGATTGGGACAGGGGTCCGTGAGCAGTTCTTC
J gene: TRBJ2-2; clone size: NA; D gene: NA; V gene: TRBV25-1; CDR3 protein: CASSSIGGELFF; CDR3 DNA: TGTGCCAGCAGCTCTATCGGCGGGGAGCTGTTTTTT
J gene: TRBJ1-2; clone size: NA; D gene: TRBD1; V gene: TRBV9; CDR3 protein: CASSDRQGNGYTF; CDR3 DNA: TGTGCCAGCAGCGACCGACAGGGGAATGGCTACACCTTC
J gene: TRBJ2-7; clone size: NA; D gene: NA; V gene: TRBV11-2; CDR3 protein: CASSPLNYRGTYEQYF; CDR3 DNA: TGTGCCAGCAGCCCCCTCAATTATAGGGGCACCTACGAGCAGTACTTC
J gene: TRBJ2-7; clone size: NA; D gene: NA; V gene: TRBV7-2; CDR3 protein: CASSSSQGYEQYF; CDR3 DNA: TGTGCCAGCAGCTCATCTCAGGGGTACGAGCAGTACTTC
J gene: TRBJ1-1; clone size: NA; D gene: NA; V gene: TRBV10-3; CDR3 protein: CAIKDSVQGREAFF; CDR3 DNA: TGTGCCATCAAAGATTCGGTGCAGGGGCGGGAAGCTTTCTTT
J gene: TRBJ1-6; clone size: NA; D gene: TRBD1; V gene: TRBV6-5; CDR3 protein: CASSYDRAYSPLHF; CDR3 DNA: TGTGCCAGCAGTTACGACAGGGCGTATTCACCCCTCCACTTT
J gene: TRBJ2-1; clone size: NA; D gene: TRBD1; V gene: TRBV7-2; CDR3 protein: CASSSTRDSSYNEQFF; CDR3 DNA: TGTGCCAGCAGTTCTACCCGGGACAGTTCCTACAATGAGCAGTTCTTC
J gene: TRBJ2-5; clone size: NA; D gene: NA; V gene: TRBV5-8; CDR3 protein: CASSPGLRLSETQYF; CDR3 DNA: TGTGCCAGCAGCCCCGGACTCCGGCTGTCTGAGACCCAGTACTTC
J gene: TRBJ2-7; clone size: NA; D gene: TRBD1; V gene: TRBV14; CDR3 protein: CASSQRDRVYEQYF; CDR3 DNA: TGTGCCAGCAGCCAAAGGGACAGGGTCTACGAGCAGTACTTC
J gene: TRBJ1-2; clone size: NA; D gene: NA; V gene: TRBV5-6; CDR3 protein: CASSLDWGSISNYGYTF; CDR3 DNA: TGTGCCAGCAGCTTGGATTGGGGCAGCATTTCTAACTATGGCTACACCTTC
J gene: TRBJ2-7; clone size: once; D gene: TRBD1; V gene: TRBV7-6; CDR3 protein: CASSPRQGAYEQYF; CDR3 DNA: TGTGCCAGCAGCCCCAGACAGGGGGCTTACGAGCAGTACTTC